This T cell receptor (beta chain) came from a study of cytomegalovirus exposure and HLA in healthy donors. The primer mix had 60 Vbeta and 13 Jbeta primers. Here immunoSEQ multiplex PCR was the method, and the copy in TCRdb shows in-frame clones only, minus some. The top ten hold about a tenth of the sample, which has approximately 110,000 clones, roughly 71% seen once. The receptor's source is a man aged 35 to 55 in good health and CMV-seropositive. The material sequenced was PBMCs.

CDR3 sequence (DNA): TGCAGCGTTGGCGGGACTAGTTCTTACGAGCAGTACTTC. It codes for CSVGGTSSYEQYF. The rearrangement joins TRBV29-1 to TRBJ2-7; 8 bases agree with TRBD2. CDR3 length: 13 residues. The germline CDR1 and CDR2 sequences are SQVTM and ANQGSEA. J was trimmed by 4 bases and V by 4 bases; bases with no gene match: 6.